This T cell receptor beta chain was identified during a study of monozygotic twins with inflammatory bowel disease. Whole-study results and caveats: The study found lower TCRbeta diversity (inverse Simpson) in IBD patients than in healthy co-twins. The data gave no support to a single strong IBD-associated signal or clonotype.

On this clonotype: Its matching antigen is unknown.

The template-switching step introduced UMIs that carried a 6-nucleotide sample barcode. With the 5' RACE reads reprocessed, TCRdb shows one record per CDR3 protein and no DNA. The record lists about 380,000 distinct CDR3 sequences, of which the ten most abundant hold just over 2.5%. The receptor comes from a human donor with ulcerative colitis or Crohn's disease, or a healthy co-twin of an affected twin (not recorded which). The sequenced material came from blood.

The CDR3 reads CASSIQENEKLFF. This chain links TRBV18 with TRBJ1-4; TCRdb reports TRBD1, a call that lacks DNA to check it against. This CDR3 has 13 residues. Germline values: CDR1 KGHSH, CDR2 LQKENI.